A selection of T cell receptor beta chains follows, all from one sample in a study of T cell responses to AZD1222 COVID-19 vaccine. Sequencing was performed with immunoSEQ multiplex PCR; in TCRdb, only in-frame clones are kept and a portion is missing. In the table there are 60,000 to 90,000 clones, about nine tenths of which are singletons. This specimen was peripheral blood, taken 28 days after the second AZD1222 dose. The source is an adult who received the AZD1222 COVID-19 vaccine. Both conserved end residues are part of each CDR3. The order of the fields is J gene, V gene, CDR3 length, clone size, D gene, CDR3 DNA, CDR3 protein. The D gene is left open where the match is weak. Size values are once, few and many counts, or a class for expanded clones, and some rows have none.

j_gene: TRBJ2-5; v_gene: TRBV7-7; len: 14; abundance: .; d_gene: .; CDR3nt: TGTGCTAGCAGCTTGGGGGGTAGGGCTGAGACCCAGTACTTC; CDR3aa: CASSLGGRAETQYF
j_gene: TRBJ2-7; v_gene: TRBV27; len: 12; abundance: .; d_gene: .; CDR3nt: TGTGCCAGCAGACAGAGCTCCTACGAGCAGTACTTC; CDR3aa: CASRQSSYEQYF
j_gene: TRBJ2-1; v_gene: TRBV27; len: 16; abundance: .; d_gene: TRBD2; CDR3nt: TGTGCCAGCAGTGGCACCGGGGGGGCCTCCTACAATGAGCAGTTCTTC; CDR3aa: CASSGTGGASYNEQFF
j_gene: TRBJ1-1; v_gene: TRBV27; len: 13; abundance: .; d_gene: .; CDR3nt: TGTGCCAGCAGCATCGGTGGCAACACTGAAGCTTTCTTT; CDR3aa: CASSIGGNTEAFF
j_gene: TRBJ1-5; v_gene: TRBV6-6; len: 12; abundance: .; d_gene: .; CDR3nt: TGTGCCAGTTCAGGGAGCAATCAGCCCCAGCATTTT; CDR3aa: CASSGSNQPQHF
j_gene: TRBJ2-5; v_gene: TRBV6-5; len: 15; abundance: .; d_gene: TRBD2; CDR3nt: TGTGCCAGCAGTAAGGGACTAGTTAGAGAAGAGACCCAGTACTTC; CDR3aa: CASSKGLVREETQYF
j_gene: TRBJ2-3; v_gene: TRBV9; len: 13; abundance: .; d_gene: .; CDR3nt: TGTGCCAGCAGCGTCCCGGCGGTGGATACGCAGTATTTT; CDR3aa: CASSVPAVDTQYF
j_gene: TRBJ1-1; v_gene: TRBV9; len: 12; abundance: .; d_gene: .; CDR3nt: TGTGCCTTAGCAGGTCGGAACACTGAAGCTTTCTTT; CDR3aa: CALAGRNTEAFF
j_gene: TRBJ1-5; v_gene: TRBV28; len: 15; abundance: once; d_gene: .; CDR3nt: TGTGCCAGCAGTTTAGGAATTTATAGCAATCAGCCCCAGCATTTT; CDR3aa: CASSLGIYSNQPQHF
j_gene: TRBJ1-4; v_gene: TRBV6-2/TRBV6-3; len: 14; abundance: few; d_gene: TRBD1; CDR3nt: TGTGCCAGCAGTATACCGACAGGGGTGGAAAAACTGTTTTTT; CDR3aa: CASSIPTGVEKLFF
j_gene: TRBJ2-1; v_gene: TRBV28; len: 19; abundance: .; d_gene: TRBD1; CDR3nt: TGTGCCAGCAGTTTACAGAGTATTTATGGGACAGTTCCCTACAATGAGCAGTTCTTC; CDR3aa: CASSLQSIYGTVPYNEQFF
j_gene: TRBJ2-1; v_gene: TRBV11-1; len: 12; abundance: .; d_gene: TRBD1; CDR3nt: TGTGCCAGCAGCGGACAGGACCATGAGCAGTTCTTC; CDR3aa: CASSGQDHEQFF
j_gene: TRBJ1-2; v_gene: TRBV9; len: 14; abundance: .; d_gene: .; CDR3nt: TGTGCCAGCAGCCCGAGGGACGGGTTGGGCGGCTACACCTTC; CDR3aa: CASSPRDGLGGYTF
j_gene: TRBJ2-1; v_gene: TRBV2; len: 15; abundance: few; d_gene: TRBD2; CDR3nt: TGTGCCAGCAGCGAGGGACTAGCGGTGGGCAATGAGCAGTTCTTC; CDR3aa: CASSEGLAVGNEQFF
j_gene: TRBJ1-2; v_gene: TRBV30; len: 12; abundance: .; d_gene: .; CDR3nt: TGTGCCTGGAGTGTACAGAACTATGGCTACACCTTC; CDR3aa: CAWSVQNYGYTF
j_gene: TRBJ2-7; v_gene: TRBV21-1; len: 16; abundance: .; d_gene: .; CDR3nt: TGTGCCAGCAGCAAAGCGCAGGGAATCAGCTCCTACGAGCAGTACTTC; CDR3aa: CASSKAQGISSYEQYF
j_gene: TRBJ2-5; v_gene: TRBV30; len: 12; abundance: .; d_gene: .; CDR3nt: TGTGCCTGGAGTGTATCGGTAGTGACCCAGTACTTC; CDR3aa: CAWSVSVVTQYF
j_gene: TRBJ2-7; v_gene: TRBV27; len: 14; abundance: .; d_gene: TRBD1; CDR3nt: TGTGCCAGCAGTGGACAGGGTGGGACCTACGAGCAGTACTTC; CDR3aa: CASSGQGGTYEQYF
j_gene: TRBJ2-7; v_gene: TRBV2; len: 16; abundance: .; d_gene: .; CDR3nt: TGTGCCAGTAAGTATAGGGACCACAACTCCCGCTACGAGCAGTACTTC; CDR3aa: CASKYRDHNSRYEQYF
j_gene: TRBJ2-2; v_gene: TRBV12-3/TRBV12-4; len: 13; abundance: .; d_gene: .; CDR3nt: TGTGCCAGCAGTTTCGGGGGAGGCGGGGAGCTGTTTTTT; CDR3aa: CASSFGGGGELFF
j_gene: TRBJ2-5; v_gene: TRBV20-1; len: 13; abundance: .; d_gene: .; CDR3nt: TGCAGTGCTAGTGATCTGATTTTGGAGACCCAGTACTTC; CDR3aa: CSASDLILETQYF
j_gene: TRBJ1-5; v_gene: TRBV30; len: 13; abundance: .; d_gene: .; CDR3nt: TGTGCCTGGAGTGTACAAGGGTCTCAGCCCCAGCATTTT; CDR3aa: CAWSVQGSQPQHF
j_gene: TRBJ1-1; v_gene: TRBV24-1; len: 14; abundance: .; d_gene: .; CDR3nt: TGTGCCACCAGTGAGGGGGGGATGAACACTGAAGCTTTCTTT; CDR3aa: CATSEGGMNTEAFF
j_gene: TRBJ2-3; v_gene: TRBV6-5; len: 16; abundance: .; d_gene: .; CDR3nt: TGTGCCAGCAGTTACTCGTTAAGAGCTTTCACAGATACGCAGTATTTT; CDR3aa: CASSYSLRAFTDTQYF
j_gene: TRBJ2-2; v_gene: TRBV7-9; len: 16; abundance: .; d_gene: .; CDR3nt: TGTGCCAGCAGCCCCTACCCCCCCAGGAACACCGGGGAGCTGTTTTTT; CDR3aa: CASSPYPPRNTGELFF
j_gene: TRBJ1-3; v_gene: TRBV18; len: 15; abundance: .; d_gene: .; CDR3nt: TGTGCCAGCTCACCAGACCTTGGACCTGGAAACACCATATATTTT; CDR3aa: CASSPDLGPGNTIYF